One sample yielded the 17 T cell receptor beta chains listed below, sequenced in a study of neurological immune-mediated disorders. TCRdb re-called the 5' RACE reads with MiXCR, one entry per CDR3 protein. This table has approximately 16,000 distinct CDR3 sequences, less than 25% appearing once. Sequenced input: PBMCs. These receptors all stem from a man aged 50-60 years in good health.

This clonotype is categorized as medium-sized. CDR3 sequence: CASSRGVGDTEAFF. The CDR3 bases are TGTGCCAGCAGTCGAGGGGTTGGCGACACTGAAGCTTTCTTT. The V and J genes are TRBV7-2 and TRBJ1-1; possible D gene TRBD1, 5 bases. V was pared by 6 bases and J by 3 bases, with 14 bases between. CDR1 is SGHTA, CDR2 FQGNSA, per germline. CDR3 size: 14 residues. The full variable domain, rest sourced from reference TRBV7-2 and TRBJ1-1, is GAGVSQSPSNKVTEKGKDVELRCDPISGHTALYWYRQSLGQGLEFLIYFQGNSAPDKSGLPSDRFSAERTGGSVSTLTIQRTQQEDSAVYLCASSRGVGDTEAFFGQGTRLTVV.

This clonotype appeared many times. V usage is TRBV28 and J usage is TRBJ1-5; D call uncertain. CDR1 MDHEN and CDR2 SYDVKM come from the germline V gene. This CDR3 region has 12 residues. The V end lost 4 bases, the J end lost 7 bases, and 8 bases lay between the germline ends. CDR3 nucleotide sequence: TGTGCCAGCAGTTCTTCTTTGCAGCCCCAGCATTTT. Its protein is CASSSSLQPQHF.

This clonotype has at least ten counts. The chain carries TRBV7-2 and TRBJ2-3; TRBD2 is a possible D gene (5 bases). The CDR3 has 15 amino acids. Germline V CDR1 and CDR2: SGHTA, FQGNSA. Deletions cut 3 bases from V and 6 bases from J, with 16 bases between. The CDR3 coding sequence is TGTGCCAGCAGCTTCGGAGGCGCAGCGAGGGATACGCAGTATTTT. It specifies CASSFGGAARDTQYF.

The chain uses TRBV30 and TRBJ2-7, with D perhaps TRBD2 (6 bases). V lost 5 bases and J lost 6, with 20 bases in between. The germline gives CDR1 GTSNPN, CDR2 SVGIG (reference sequence). The CDR3 length is 14 residues. The CDR3 loop is CAWSSSGTLSEQYF. The CDR3 region has the DNA TGTGCCTGGTCCTCTAGTGGGACTTTGAGCGAGCAGTACTTC.

The chain combines TRBV20-1 with TRBJ2-2; unclear D gene. Looked up from germline, CDR1 is DFQATT and CDR2 is SNEGSKA (reference sequence). This CDR3 spans 14 amino acids. The V gene lost 3 bases and the J gene lost 1 base, with 9 bases spanning the gap. CDR3 region: CSASRVENTGELFF. The CDR3 DNA sequence: TGCAGTGCTAGTCGTGTAGAGAACACCGGGGAGCTGTTTTTT.

In its sample, this clonotype is medium-sized (0.01 to 0.1%). V gene TRBV3-1 combines with J gene TRBJ1-1; D call uncertain. Germline V gives CDR1 LGHDT, CDR2 YNNKEL (reference sequence). The ends were cut back, 4 bases at V and 6 bases at J, with 12 bases in the middle. The CDR3 extends over 13 amino acids. The CDR3 sequence is CASSPAAGSEAFF. The CDR3 DNA sequence: TGTGCCAGCAGCCCCGCAGCCGGCTCTGAAGCTTTCTTT.

The chain uses TRBV5-1 and TRBJ2-2; 9 bases map to TRBD1. In germline, CDR1 is SGHRS, CDR2 YFSETQ. The CDR3 runs to 16 residues. The V gene end was trimmed by 3 bases and the J gene end by 6 bases; junction bases not matched to a gene: 9. CDR3 nucleotide sequence: TGCGCCAGCAGCTCTCCGGGACAGGGCGGACCCGGGGAGCTGTTTTTT. Translation gives CASSSPGQGGPGELFF.

This clonotype was counted only a few times. The rearrangement links TRBV20-1 to TRBJ2-3; no definite D call. This CDR3 has 14 amino acids. Per the germline V gene, CDR1 is DFQATT and CDR2 is SNEGSKA (reference sequence). The germline V and J ends were trimmed by 6 bases and 5 bases, with 18 bases remaining between them. CDR3 residues: CSAPDRAKGDTQYF. The CDR3 DNA follows: TGCAGTGCCCCCGATAGAGCGAAGGGAGATACGCAGTATTTT.

The rearrangement joins TRBV27 to TRBJ2-5, with a weak D call TRBD2 (6 bases). Trimming removed 1 base from V and 1 base from J, with 10 bases in between. The CDR3 is made up of 15 amino acids. Germline V gives CDR1 MNHEY, CDR2 SMNVEV (reference sequence). This CDR3 is CASSLWRDSQETQYF. CDR3 bases: TGTGCCAGCAGTTTATGGCGGGACTCCCAAGAGACCCAGTACTTC.

This clonotype was seen repeatedly, ten times or more. The chain employs TRBV3-1 and TRBJ2-1; D possibly corresponds to TRBD2 (6 bases). The V and J ends lost 1 base and 2 bases respectively, with 6 bases between them. CDR3 length: 14 residues. Germline V gene data show CDR1 as LGHDT and CDR2 as YNNKEL (reference sequence). CDR3 sequence: CASSQGTTYNEQFF. The CDR3 DNA reads TGTGCCAGCAGCCAAGGGACTACCTACAATGAGCAGTTCTTC.

By share, this clonotype counts as medium-sized (0.01 to 0.1%). The chain has TRBV20-1 and TRBJ2-7, with D hard to call. In germline, CDR1 is DFQATT, CDR2 SNEGSKA (reference sequence). CDR3 length equals 14 residues. Trimming shortened V by 0 bases and J by 2 bases, and 11 bases separated the two germline ends. The CDR3 bases are TGCAGTGCTAGAGATCGGCCATCCGCCTACGAGCAGTACTTC. Translating it yields CSARDRPSAYEQYF.

This clonotype was picked up many times. V usage is TRBV7-2 and J usage is TRBJ2-7, with 8 bases aligning to TRBD1. Trimming took 0 bases from V and 3 from J; bases not matched to a gene: 4. The CDR3 is 15 residues long. Germline V gene lookup returns CDR1 SGHTA and CDR2 FQGNSA. The CDR3 DNA follows: TGTGCCAGCAGCTTAGCGGAAGGACAGGGCTACGAGCAGTACTTC. Amino acid sequence: CASSLAEGQGYEQYF.

This chain uses TRBV5-1 with TRBJ2-4; possible D gene TRBD2, 6 bases. The ends were cut back, 0 bases at V and 6 bases at J, with 16 bases in the middle. Germline V CDR1 and CDR2: SGHRS, YFSETQ. This CDR3 contains 16 residues. CDR3 amino acids: CASSLAGGASANIQYF. The CDR3 bases are TGCGCCAGCAGCTTGGCCGGGGGAGCGTCGGCAAACATTCAGTACTTC. Combining the CDR3 with reference TRBV5-1 and TRBJ2-4 gives the whole variable domain KAGVTQTPRYLIKTRGQQVTLSCSPISGHRSVSWYQQTPGQGLQFLFEYFSETQRNKGNFPGRFSGRQFSNSRSEMNVSTLELGDSALYLCASSLAGGASANIQYFGAGTRLSVL.

This clonotype showed up many times. J is TRBJ2-7 and V is TRBV29-1, with TRBD2 matching over 8 bases. The V segment lost 0 bases and the J segment 6 bases; nucleotides outside the gene matches: 7. The CDR3 runs to 14 residues. The V gene's germline CDR1 is SQVTM and CDR2 ANQGSEA. The CDR3 nucleotides are TGCAGCGTTGAAGATGGGCGGGGGGCCGGCGAGCAGTACTTC. Residues: CSVEDGRGAGEQYF.

This clonotype was recorded at least ten times. V usage is TRBV7-9 and J usage is TRBJ2-3, with 16 bases identical to TRBD2. The trim removed 5 bases at V and 4 bases at J, leaving 6 bases unmatched. Germline lookup yields CDR1 SEHNR and CDR2 FQNEAQ (reference sequence). The length of the CDR3 is 17 residues. The CDR3 nucleotides read TGTGCCAGCAGCCCCGGGACTAGCGGGAGGGTAGCAGATACGCAGTATTTT. This codes for CASSPGTSGRVADTQYF.

This clonotype was recorded at least ten times. The junction differs from germline at one of its ends, possibly a read error. The chain is built from TRBV6-5 and TRBJ1-4; D may be TRBD1 (6 bases). The CDR3 runs 14 residues. Germline CDR1 reads MNHEY; CDR2 reads SVGAGI. The CDR3 spells CASSPGTTNEKLFF. Written as DNA, the CDR3 is TGTGCCAGCAGCCCCGGGACAACAAATGAAAAACTGTTTTTT.

By share, this clonotype ranks as medium-sized. The chain links TRBV4-1 to TRBJ2-2, with 12 bases identical to TRBD1. The CDR3 consists of 17 residues. V gave up 1 base and J gave up 6 bases; unmatched junction bases: 6. Per the germline V gene, CDR1 is MGHRA and CDR2 is YSYEKL. In DNA, the CDR3 is TGCGCCAGCAGCCAAGGGGACAGGGGGCAGGGGGCCGGGGAGCTGTTTTTT. Protein sequence: CASSQGDRGQGAGELFF.